The 25 T cell receptor beta chains in this list originate from one sample, sequenced in a study of CD8+ T cells in alopecia areata (dated by TCRdb to about 2018). The library relied on the immunoSEQ multiplex PCR assay. To provide template for TCR sequencing, every sample had RNA extracted and reverse transcribed into cDNA. In its TCRdb copy, this immuneACCESS table keeps in-frame sequences only and misses some clones. Where compared with another copy, unresolved V genes explain less than half of these, and the others have no known cause. Here the sample lists around 100,000 clones, none seen once only. In total, the top ten clones hold 15% to 20% of the sample. The source material was lesional skin. The source is a C3H/HeJ mouse with alopecia areata. The mouse line in question has MHC haplotype H2-k.

This clone was recorded at least ten times. The listed genes are named as in mouse. The read terminates 4 residues ahead of where the CDR3 ends, so the germline J gene completes it. V is TRBV13-3 and J is TRBJ2-1, with 12 bases fitting TRBD2. CDR1 is NNHDY, CDR2 SYVADS, per germline. The CDR3 spans 17 residues. With V trimmed by 0 bases and J by 1 base, 2 bases remained unmatched. Partial CDR3 DNA: TGTGCCAGCAGTGATGCCGGGACTGGGGGGAACTATGCT. This gives the protein CASSDAGTGGNYA. The CDR3 as a whole reads CASSDAGTGGNYAEQFF.

As for this clone: Genes and germline are mouse. Read data end 4 residues before the CDR3 end; the end is taken from the germline J gene. The rearrangement uses TRBV13-3 and TRBJ2-5; 14 bases line up with TRBD2. From germline, CDR1 is NNHDY and CDR2 SYVADS. Losses at the gene ends were 5 bases for V and 2 bases for J; bases not matched to a gene: 4. The CDR3 is made up of 16 amino acids. The sequenced CDR3 bases are TGTGCCAGCAGCCCGGGACTGGGGGGGCTCCAAGAC. This translates into CASSPGLGGLQD. The CDR3 in full is CASSPGLGGLQDTQYF. Complete variable domain (other parts from reference TRBV13-3 and TRBJ2-5): EAAVTQSPRSKVAVTGGKVTLSCHQTNNHDYMYWYRQDTGHGLRLIHYSYVADSTEKGDIPDGYKASRPSQENFSLILELASLSQTAVYFCASSPGLGGLQDTQYFGPGTRLLVL.

Only a few counts were recorded for this clone. The gene names given are mouse names. The read gets to within 4 residues of the CDR3 end, and the germline J gene fills in the rest. This rearrangement joins TRBV1 to TRBJ1-1; 9 positions agree with TRBD1. V lost 6 bases and J lost 0; bases outside the gene matches: 8. CDR1 is NSQYPW and CDR2 is LRSPGD in the germline V gene (reference sequence). The CDR3 runs 16 residues. The sequenced CDR3 bases are TGCACCTGCAGGGGGCCAGACAGGGGGTCAAACACA. This sequence encodes CTCRGPDRGSNT. The whole CDR3 is CTCRGPDRGSNTEVFF.

This clone was observed a handful of times. The gene names here belong to mouse. The CDR3 reads CASRAGGAQNTLYF. The covered CDR3 bases are TGTGCCAGCAGGGCTGGGGGGGCGCAGAAC. The chain is built from TRBV13-3 and TRBJ2-4; 10 bases fit TRBD2. Read coverage stops 4 residues before the CDR3 terminus; the germline J gene supplies the remainder. Germline V gene data show CDR1 as NNHDY and CDR2 as SYVADS. CDR3 length: 14 residues.

This clone was detected only a few times. Gene names refer to mouse genes. The CDR3 extends 4 residues past the end of the read, so its final part is completed from the germline J gene. This chain links TRBV13-3 with TRBJ2-5, with TRBD1 matching over 12 bases. From germline, CDR1 is NNHDY and CDR2 SYVADS. The CDR3 contains 18 residues. Losses at the gene ends were 3 bases for V and 0 bases for J; bases not matched to a gene: 8. The CDR3 loop is CASSVPGQGALNQDTQYF. The covered CDR3 bases are TGTGCCAGCAGTGTCCCGGGACAGGGGGCCCTTAACCAAGAC.

This clone was seen a few times. The gene names here belong to mouse. The read stops 4 residues short of the end of the CDR3; the missing end is completed from the germline J gene. The chain recombines TRBV17 with TRBJ2-1, with D perhaps TRBD2 (5 bases). Germline V gene lookup returns CDR1 MNHDT and CDR2 YYDKIL. Trimming cost V 5 bases and J 2 bases, with 10 bases left between them. CDR3 length: 14 residues. The CDR3 region is CASSSLEDYAEQFF. CDR3 DNA, as far as it was read: TGTGCTAGCAGTTCACTGGAAGACTATGCT.

In the case of this clone: Gene names refer to mouse genes. The read terminates 4 residues before the CDR3 end, so the remaining end is supplied by the germline J gene. The chain carries TRBV13-3 and TRBJ2-2; D may be TRBD2 (7 bases). Trimming removed 1 base from V and 0 bases from J, with 13 bases in between. The CDR3 is made up of 17 amino acids. Germline V gives CDR1 NNHDY, CDR2 SYVADS. CDR3 amino acids: CASSDHWGHPNTGQLYF. The sequenced CDR3 bases are TGTGCCAGCAGTGATCACTGGGGACACCCAAACACCGGG.

This clone was found a few times. At residue 12, the TCRdb protein and translated DNA are inconsistent; the protein given comes from the DNA. Genes and germline are mouse. Read sequence stops 3 residues before the CDR3 end, and the germline J gene provides the missing end. This sequence joins TRBV19 and TRBJ1-3, with D unresolved. The CDR3 has 15 amino acids. The germline V and J ends were trimmed by 2 bases and 0 bases, with 9 bases remaining between them. Germline V gene lookup returns CDR1 FNHDT and CDR2 SITEND (reference sequence). The covered CDR3 bases are TGTGCCAGCAGTATCATCCCAGATTCTGGAAATACG. Translation gives CASSIIPDSGNT. The whole CDR3 sequence is CASSIIPDSGNTLYF.

This clone occurred many times. Genes and germline come from the mouse. Read sequence stops 4 residues before the CDR3 end, and the germline J gene provides the missing end. V and J are TRBV13-3 and TRBJ2-5, with D perhaps matching TRBD1 (6 bases). Trimming took off 3 bases at V and 1 base at J, with 9 bases between the two ends. Germline lookup yields CDR1 NNHDY and CDR2 SYVADS. The CDR3 totals 14 residues. CDR3 DNA, as far as it was read: TGTGCCAGCAGTGCAGGGGAAGACCAAGAC. Amino acid sequence: CASSAGEDQD. The whole CDR3 sequence reads CASSAGEDQDTQYF. The variable domain in full, completed from reference TRBV13-3 and TRBJ2-5, reads EAAVTQSPRSKVAVTGGKVTLSCHQTNNHDYMYWYRQDTGHGLRLIHYSYVADSTEKGDIPDGYKASRPSQENFSLILELASLSQTAVYFCASSAGEDQDTQYFGPGTRLLVL.

This clone was seen repeatedly, ten times or more. Mouse names are used for the genes. Read sequence stops 4 residues before the CDR3 end, and the germline J gene provides the missing end. The chain uses TRBV13-3 and TRBJ2-5; TRBD1 might be the D (5 bases). The germline V gene encodes CDR1 NNHDY and CDR2 SYVADS. This CDR3 is 14 amino acids long. V was cut by 6 bases and J by 0 bases, with 11 bases left in between. CDR3 protein: CASKRTINQDTQYF. CDR3 DNA, as far as it was read: TGTGCCAGCAAGAGGACAATTAACCAAGAC.

This clone was detected ten times or more. These gene names are mouse names. The read ends 4 residues early relative to the CDR3; the germline J gene fills the gap. This rearrangement joins TRBV1 to TRBJ2-7; tentative D call: TRBD1 (5 bases). The CDR3 covers 16 residues. CDR1 and CDR2 from the germline V gene are NSQYPW and LRSPGD (reference sequence). Trimming stripped 0 bases from V and 0 bases from J, with 12 bases between. The sequenced part of the CDR3 DNA is TGCACCTGCAGTGCAGAAAGGAGGACAAACTCCTAT. It codes for CTCSAERRTNSY. The CDR3 in its entirety is CTCSAERRTNSYEQYF.

As regards this clone: The gene names given are mouse names. The CDR3 extends 4 residues past the end of the read, so its final part is completed from the germline J gene. V and J are TRBV16 and TRBJ1-1, with TRBD1 identical over 12 bases. The CDR3 has 15 residues. Looked up from germline, CDR1 is SGHSA and CDR2 is FRNQAP. CDR3 DNA, as far as it was read: TGTGCAAGCAGCTCGGGACAGGGGGCAGAGACA. Protein sequence: CASSSGQGAET. The complete CDR3 reads CASSSGQGAETEVFF.

This clone has more than one count but fewer than ten. Any gene name here is a mouse gene name. The read comes to an end 4 residues before the CDR3 does, leaving the germline J gene to fill in the end. V is TRBV29 and J is TRBJ2-1, with D possibly TRBD2 on 5 matching bases. Trimming removed 3 bases from V and 3 bases from J, with 9 bases in between. The CDR3 extends over 14 amino acids. Germline V gives CDR1 MSHET, CDR2 SYDVDS. CDR3 in amino acids: CASSFGVSYAEQFF. The sequenced CDR3 bases are TGTGCTAGCAGTTTTGGGGTCTCCTATGCT.

In regard to this clone: Gene names and germline match the mouse. Read data end 4 residues before the CDR3 end; the end is taken from the germline J gene. The chain is built from TRBV19 and TRBJ2-1, with 10 bases identical to TRBD1. CDR3 length equals 16 residues. The V segment lost 4 bases and the J segment 4 bases; nucleotides outside the gene matches: 8. Germline CDR1 FNHDT, CDR2 SITEND (reference sequence). CDR3 sequence reads: CASSPSLGQGYAEQFF. CDR3 DNA (partial): TGTGCCAGCAGTCCATCTCTGGGACAGGGGTATGCT.

There are many counts of this clone. Gene and germline names: mouse. The read ends 4 residues early relative to the CDR3; the germline J gene fills the gap. This sequence joins TRBV17 and TRBJ2-2; TRBD1 might be the D (6 bases). Deletions cut 5 bases from V and 0 bases from J, with 7 bases between. Germline V gene data show CDR1 as MNHDT and CDR2 as YYDKIL. The CDR3 loop spans 14 amino acids. Incomplete CDR3 DNA: TGTGCTAGCAGTGAGGGGGCAAACACCGGG. Protein: CASSEGANTG. In full, the CDR3 reads CASSEGANTGQLYF.

About this clone: Mouse germline and gene names are used. The read is 4 residues too short to cover the CDR3 end, so that end is filled in from the germline J gene. The gene calls are TRBV13-3 and TRBJ2-5; D may be TRBD2 (6 bases). The length of the CDR3 is 14 residues. Germline V gene data show CDR1 as NNHDY and CDR2 as SYVADS. This CDR3 is CASSDGDLLDTQYF. Incomplete CDR3 DNA: TGTGCCAGCAGTGATGGGGACTTATTAGAC.

A word on this clone: The genes and germline here are from mouse. The part of the CDR3 DNA that was read is TGTGCCAGCAGTGATTGGGGGGCGCGGGACACCGGG. Its translation is CASSDWGARDTG. The whole CDR3 region reads CASSDWGARDTGQLYF. The rearrangement links TRBV13-3 to TRBJ2-2; tentatively, D is TRBD2 (7 bases). The missing CDR3 end, 4 residues past where the read stops, is filled in from the germline J gene. From germline, CDR1 is NNHDY and CDR2 SYVADS. This CDR3 has 16 residues. The V and J ends lost 1 base and 3 bases respectively, with 13 bases between them.

About this clone: Gene names refer to mouse genes. The CDR3 extends 4 residues past the end of the read, so its final part is completed from the germline J gene. The V and J genes are TRBV13-3 and TRBJ1-4; 9 bases are shared with TRBD1. Per germline, CDR1 NNHDY and CDR2 SYVADS. With 1 base clipped from V and 6 bases from J, the junction kept 4 bases outside the gene matches. The CDR3 has 15 residues. CDR3 bases read: TGTGCCAGCAGTGATACGGGACAGGGCCACGAA. This encodes CASSDTGQGHE. The complete CDR3 protein is CASSDTGQGHERLFF.

In regard to this clone: Gene names follow the mouse nomenclature. Coverage ceases 4 residues before the CDR3 finishes, and the germline J gene fills in the end. This sample also contains other DNA sequences that code for the same CDR3. J is TRBJ2-7 and V is TRBV13-2; 7 positions match TRBD2. V shed 0 bases and J 0 bases; nucleotides not matched to a gene: 3. The CDR3 is made up of 15 amino acids. CDR1 is NNHNN, CDR2 SYGAGS, per germline (reference sequence). The DNA read from the CDR3 is TGTGCCAGCGGTGATGTGGGGGGACCCTCCTAT. Protein sequence: CASGDVGGPSY. The whole CDR3 region reads CASGDVGGPSYEQYF.

This clone was seen a few times. Gene names denote mouse genes. The read gets to within 4 residues of the CDR3 end, and the germline J gene fills in the rest. The V and J genes are TRBV19 and TRBJ2-1; 7 bases line up with TRBD2. This CDR3 is 12 amino acids long. Germline values: CDR1 FNHDT, CDR2 SITEND (reference sequence). V gave up 4 bases and J gave up 6 bases; unmatched junction bases: 1. CDR3 DNA (partial): TGTGCCAGCAGTGGGGGGGGTGCT. The encoded protein is CASSGGGA. The whole CDR3 protein reads CASSGGGAEQFF. Complete variable domain (other parts from reference TRBV19 and TRBJ2-1): GGIITQTPKFLIGQEGQKLTLKCQQNFNHDTMYWYRQDSGKGLRLIYYSITENDLQKGDLSEGYDASREKKSSFSLTVTSAQKNEMAVFLCASSGGGAEQFFGPGTRLTVL.

In the case of this clone: The germline and genes are mouse ones. The CDR3 end falls 4 residues outside the read, so it is completed with the germline J gene. The chain couples TRBV19 to TRBJ2-1, with a weak D call TRBD1 (5 bases). Germline-derived CDR1 and CDR2 are FNHDT and SITEND (reference sequence). The CDR3 is 14 residues long. V gave up 6 bases and J gave up 0 bases, with 10 bases separating them. The CDR3 spells CASTRTNNYAEQFF. CDR3 DNA, as far as it was read: TGTGCCAGCACCCGGACAAATAACTATGCT.

On this clone: The genes are named according to mouse. The CDR3 is cut off 4 residues early in the read; its end comes from the germline J gene. This sequence joins TRBV13-3 and TRBJ2-4, with unresolved D. Trimming removed 2 bases from V and 0 bases from J, with 10 bases in between. CDR3 size: 15 residues. The V gene's germline CDR1 is NNHDY and CDR2 SYVADS. The DNA read from the CDR3 is TGTGCCAGCAGTGAAACAAAAGAGAGTCAAAAC. Amino acids: CASSETKESQN. The entire CDR3 is CASSETKESQNTLYF.

The sample holds a few counts of this clone. The gene names here belong to mouse. The read terminates 4 residues ahead of where the CDR3 ends, so the germline J gene completes it. The chain couples TRBV13-3 to TRBJ2-1, with D unresolved. Germline CDR1 and CDR2: NNHDY and SYVADS. The CDR3 consists of 13 residues. The sequenced CDR3 bases are TGTGCCAGCAGTGATGCACCCAGGGCT. Its translation: CASSDAPRA. Given in full, the CDR3 is CASSDAPRAEQFF.

Remarks on this clone: Genes here carry mouse names. CDR3 bases read: TGTGCCAGCATGCTGGGGGGCTAT. This translates into CASMLGGY. The whole CDR3 protein is CASMLGGYEQYF. This sequence joins TRBV19 and TRBJ2-7; TRBD2 aligns across 8 bases. The read finishes 4 residues shy of the CDR3 end, and the germline J gene is used to complete it. Germline V CDR1 and CDR2: FNHDT, SITEND (reference sequence). Unmatched junction bases numbered 2, after V lost 6 bases and J lost 3 bases. The CDR3 is 12 residues long.

Only a few counts were recorded for this clone. The junction departs from the called germline gene at one end, perhaps through a read error. Gene labels here are mouse ones. The read finishes 4 residues shy of the CDR3 end, and the germline J gene is used to complete it. The chain couples TRBV17 to TRBJ1-4; no clear D. The CDR3 is made up of 14 amino acids. Germline loops: CDR1 MNHDT, CDR2 YYDKIL. The CDR3 here is CASSRTPSSERLFF. CDR3 bases read: TGTGCTAGCAGTAGAACCCCCTCCAGCGAA.